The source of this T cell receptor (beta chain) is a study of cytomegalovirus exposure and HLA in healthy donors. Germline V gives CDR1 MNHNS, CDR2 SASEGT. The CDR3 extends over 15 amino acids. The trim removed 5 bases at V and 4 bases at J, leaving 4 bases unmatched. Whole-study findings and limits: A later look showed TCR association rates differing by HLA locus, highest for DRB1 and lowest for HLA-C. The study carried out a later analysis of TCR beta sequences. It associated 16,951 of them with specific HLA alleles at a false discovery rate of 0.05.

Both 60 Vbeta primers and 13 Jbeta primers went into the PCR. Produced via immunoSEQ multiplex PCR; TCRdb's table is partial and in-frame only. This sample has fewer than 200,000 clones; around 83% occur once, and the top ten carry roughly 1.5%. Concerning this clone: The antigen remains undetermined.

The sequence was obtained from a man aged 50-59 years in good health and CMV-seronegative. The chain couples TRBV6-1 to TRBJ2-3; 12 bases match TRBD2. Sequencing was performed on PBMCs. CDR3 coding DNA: TGTGCCAGCAGTATGACTAGCGGGAGCCCAGATACGCAGTATTTT. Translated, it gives CASSMTSGSPDTQYF.